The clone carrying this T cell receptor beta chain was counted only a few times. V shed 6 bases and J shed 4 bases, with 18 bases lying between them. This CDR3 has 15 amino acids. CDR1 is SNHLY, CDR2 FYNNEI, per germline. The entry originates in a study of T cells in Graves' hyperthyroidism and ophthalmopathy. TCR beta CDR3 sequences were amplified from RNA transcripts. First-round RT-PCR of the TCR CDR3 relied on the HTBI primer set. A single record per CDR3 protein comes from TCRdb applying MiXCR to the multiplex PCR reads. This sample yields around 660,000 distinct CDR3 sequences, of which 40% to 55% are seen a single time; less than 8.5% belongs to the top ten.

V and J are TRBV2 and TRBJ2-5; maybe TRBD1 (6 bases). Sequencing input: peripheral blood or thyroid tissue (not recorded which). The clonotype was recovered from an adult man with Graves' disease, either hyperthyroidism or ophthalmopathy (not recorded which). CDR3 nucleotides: TGTGCCAGCAGCGACCTACAGGGTCCGGGAGAGACCCAGTACTTC. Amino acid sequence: CASSDLQGPGETQYF.